The 12 T cell receptor beta chains in this list originate from one sample, sequenced in a study of blood T cells in healthy people across ages (dated by TCRdb to between 2014 and 2017). Libraries were prepared through 5' RACE. Sequenced on an Illumina HiSeq 2500. The second PCR ran for about 6 to 11 cycles and used a J-beta primer mix along with a sample-barcoded 5' primer. The public reads were quality trimmed at Q25 with fastp and then assembled into clones with MiXCR by TCRdb, keeping productive beta chains. CDR3 protein duplicates are merged, each entry listing the most common genes and DNA. This sample has over a million distinct CDR3 sequences in its table, and 25% of those were observed once. About 0.69% of the sample is taken by the ten largest. These data are also associated with another study on T cells of mothers and their children.

The sample taken for sequencing was blood. These receptors originate from a girl between 2 and 10 years old in good health.

V usage is TRBV14 and J usage is TRBJ1-2; D may be TRBD1 (5 bases). Trimming took 2 bases from V and 5 from J, leaving 12 bases between them. The CDR3 runs to 14 residues. The germline CDR1 and CDR2 sequences are SGHDN and FVKESK. The CDR3 sequence: CASSQSGQVYGYTF. In DNA, the CDR3 is TGTGCCAGCAGCCAATCAGGACAAGTTTATGGCTACACCTTC.

CDR3: CSAREQGLGIQYF. CDR3 nucleotide sequence: TGCAGTGCTAGGGAACAGGGCCTGGGCATTCAGTACTTC. V usage is TRBV20-1 and J usage is TRBJ2-4; a possible D gene is TRBD1 (6 bases). The CDR3 is 13 amino acids. Germline assignment: CDR1 DFQATT and CDR2 SNEGSKA (reference sequence). The V end was cut by 3 bases, the J end by 9 bases, with 15 bases between.

The DNA of the CDR3 is TGTGCCAGCAGTTCAGAAGGGGGGGATCAAGAGACCCAGTACTTC. Its protein is CASSSEGGDQETQYF. The chain carries TRBV12-3 or TRBV12-4 and TRBJ2-5, with a tentative D call TRBD2 (7 bases). V was shortened by 4 bases and J by 2 bases, with 14 bases between the two germline ends. The CDR3 length is 15 residues.

The chain links TRBV28 to TRBJ1-1; D call uncertain. The V gene's germline CDR1 is MDHEN and CDR2 SYDVKM. The CDR3 has 13 residues. V shed 6 bases and J shed 0 bases, with 8 bases lying between them. CDR3 loop: CASRALLNTEAFF. DNA of the CDR3: TGTGCCAGCAGGGCTCTGCTGAACACTGAAGCTTTCTTT.

J is TRBJ2-1 and V is TRBV12-3 or TRBV12-4, with a possible D match to TRBD1 (6 bases). The closer fit of TRBJ2-5 to the DNA end suggests the J call may be wrong. CDR3 size: 15 residues. The CDR3 DNA follows: TGTGCCAGCAGTTCGGGTGTGGGGGCGCGAGAGACCCAGTACTTC. This sequence encodes CASSSGVGARETQYF.

This clonotype occurred a few times. CDR3 nucleotide sequence: TGTGCCAGCAGCTCCTACCCTGCTAGCGGATTATACAATGAGCAGTTCTTC. Translating gives CASSSYPASGLYNEQFF. This chain links TRBV11-2 with TRBJ2-5, with 7 bases fitting TRBD2. The J call may be in error: the DNA end matches TRBJ2-1 better. This CDR3 is built from 17 residues. Germline V lookup: CDR1 SGHAT, CDR2 FQNNGV.

This clonotype was found a few times. The chain employs TRBV7-9 and TRBJ2-2, with D possibly TRBD1 on 5 matching bases. CDR3 size: 17 residues. In germline, CDR1 is SEHNR, CDR2 FQNEAQ (reference sequence). V lost 1 base, J lost 0 bases, and 12 bases lay in between. This chain's CDR3 is CASSLEVGPTNTGELFF. CDR3 in DNA: TGTGCCAGCAGCTTAGAGGTGGGGCCAACGAACACCGGGGAGCTGTTTTTT.

The chain links TRBV12-5 to TRBJ2-7, with TRBD1 as a possible D gene (6 bases). Per germline, CDR1 LGHNT and CDR2 FRNRAP. The V gene lost 3 bases and the J gene lost 6 bases, with 18 bases spanning the gap. CDR3 size: 15 residues. The CDR3 reads CASGFWDPGEREQYF. The DNA of the CDR3 is TGTGCTAGTGGTTTTTGGGACCCAGGGGAGCGCGAGCAGTACTTC.

This clonotype was counted between two and nine times. The chain has TRBV25-1 and TRBJ1-2; TRBD1 is a possible D gene (6 bases). This CDR3 contains 15 residues. The germline gives CDR1 MGHDK, CDR2 SYGVNS. V was pared by 2 bases and J by 4 bases, with 14 bases between. The CDR3 here is CASSETTTGLYGYTF. As DNA, the CDR3 is TGTGCCAGCAGTGAAACCACGACAGGTCTCTATGGCTACACCTTC.

This chain's CDR3 is CASSQDEDSGSFYEQYF. CDR3 DNA sequence: TGTGCCAGCAGCCAAGATGAGGACAGCGGCAGCTTCTACGAGCAGTACTTC. The rearrangement uses TRBV14 and TRBJ2-7; the D gene is possibly TRBD1 (6 bases). CDR3 length: 17 residues. Germline CDR1 reads SGHDN; CDR2 reads FVKESK. Trimming shortened V by 0 bases and J by 3 bases, and 18 bases separated the two germline ends.

The CDR3 DNA is TGTGCCAGCAGTTTCGGGACCCAGCTGTATTTT. This encodes CASSFGTQLYF. J is TRBJ2-3 and V is TRBV27; D tentatively reads TRBD1 or TRBD2 (5 bases each). Trimming shortened V by 3 bases and J by 14 bases, and 12 bases separated the two germline ends. There are 11 residues in the CDR3. Germline-derived CDR1 and CDR2 are MNHEY and SMNVEV (reference sequence).

V gene TRBV6-6 combines with J gene TRBJ2-6, with D uncertain. This CDR3 region has 16 residues. Trimming stripped 5 bases from V and 2 bases from J, with 13 bases between. Germline-derived CDR1 and CDR2 are MNHNY and SVGAGI (reference sequence). CDR3 nucleotides: TGTGCCAGCAGTAAACCGGTGGAGACTGGGGCCAACGTCCTGACTTTC. It codes for CASSKPVETGANVLTF.